The entry below describes one T cell receptor beta chain. Its specificity is not known. Amplification started from genomic DNA. The TCR beta CDR3 region was amplified using 30 forward and 13 reverse primers. TCRdb re-called the multiplex PCR reads through MiXCR, storing one row per CDR3 protein. Among 250,000 or so distinct CDR3 sequences listed, around 50% were seen once. This specimen comes from a study of type 1 and type 2 diabetes patients. Study-wide context: Participants included type 1 and type 2 diabetes patients plus nondiabetic controls.

Study-wide results and caveats: In type 2 diabetes, highly-expanded CD4+ clones took a median about 4% of reads. In CD4+ and CD8+ T cells, type 2 diabetes diversity exceeded type 1.

The receptor was derived from a man aged 18 to 30 with type 2 diabetes. The sequenced material came from peripheral blood mononuclear cells (PBMCs).

CDR3: CASSYIGTPDPETQYF. CDR3 in DNA: TGTGCCAGCAGTTACATCGGGACACCGGATCCAGAGACCCAGTACTTC. The rearrangement joins TRBV6-5 to TRBJ2-5, with TRBD1 as a possible D gene (6 bases). The CDR3 loop spans 16 amino acids. The V end was cut by 2 bases, the J end by 4 bases, with 17 bases between. Germline loops: CDR1 MNHEY, CDR2 SVGAGI.